This paragraph covers one TCR beta chain sequence. This sample was taken from a study of Graves' ophthalmopathy and Graves' hyperthyroidism. RNA transcripts provided the template for amplifying TCR beta CDR3 regions. A first-round RT-PCR used HTBI primers, followed by a second-round multiplex PCR. TCRdb re-called the multiplex PCR reads with MiXCR, one entry per CDR3 protein. The sample comprises about 1.1 million distinct CDR3 sequences, roughly 35% of which are singletons, and approximately 10% rests with the top ten. V lost 6 bases, J lost 4 bases, and 15 bases lay in between. The CDR3 is 15 amino acids. CDR1 is LNHDA, CDR2 SQIVND, per germline (reference sequence).

The chain uses TRBV19 and TRBJ2-2, with TRBD2 as a possible D gene (5 bases). The source of this sequence is an adult man with Graves' hyperthyroidism. The sequenced sample was peripheral blood or thyroid tissue (not recorded which). The CDR3 DNA is TGTGCCAGTAGCCATAGGCAGGACTCCACCGGGGAGCTGTTTTTT. It translates to CASSHRQDSTGELFF.